Listed below are T cell receptor beta chains from one sample, sequenced in a study of response to subunit inactivated influenza vaccine. Each CDR3 protein is one row after TCRdb ran MiXCR on the RT-PCR reads. The sample holds around 470,000 distinct CDR3 sequences, 6% to 9% seen once. Sequencing was performed on PBMCs from blood, taken around 2 years after vaccination. The receptors were sampled from a man aged 45 to 75 who received an inactivated influenza vaccine. Each CDR3 is given with its conserved first and last residue. Fields, in order: V gene, clone size, D gene, J gene, CDR3 DNA, CDR3 protein. A D gene is named only where the DNA matches it firmly. Some rows mark clone size as missing; the rest say once, few, many or name a class of expanded clone.

V gene: TRBV7-9
clone size: many
D gene: TRBD2
J gene: TRBJ2-1
CDR3 DNA: TGTGCCAGCAGCCTCCGCGGACTAGAGATAGATGAGCAGTTCTTC
CDR3 protein: CASSLRGLEIDEQFF

V gene: TRBV25-1
clone size: many
D gene: TRBD2
J gene: TRBJ2-7
CDR3 DNA: TGTGCCAGCAGGAATAGCGGGGGCTATTACGAGCAGTACTTC
CDR3 protein: CASRNSGGYYEQYF

V gene: TRBV20-1
clone size: .
D gene: .
J gene: TRBJ2-7
CDR3 DNA: TGCAGTGCTAGCCCTCTCGACAGAGCCTACGAGCAGTACTTC
CDR3 protein: CSASPLDRAYEQYF

V gene: TRBV6-5
clone size: .
D gene: .
J gene: TRBJ2-7
CDR3 DNA: TGTGCCAGCAGTTCCGCAGCAGGTTTCACCTACGAGCAGTACTTC
CDR3 protein: CASSSAAGFTYEQYF

V gene: TRBV12-3/TRBV12-4
clone size: many
D gene: .
J gene: TRBJ2-2
CDR3 DNA: TGTGCCAGCATGTTGCAGGGAACCGGGGAGCTGTTTTTT
CDR3 protein: CASMLQGTGELFF

V gene: TRBV20-1
clone size: few
D gene: TRBD2
J gene: TRBJ2-1
CDR3 DNA: TGCAGTGCTAGAGTGTCGGGACTACAGTACAATGAGCAGTTCTTC
CDR3 protein: CSARVSGLQYNEQFF

V gene: TRBV7-9
clone size: .
D gene: .
J gene: TRBJ1-1
CDR3 DNA: TGTGCCAGCAGCTTAGTGAGCAGGGCTAGTGAAGCTTTCTTT
CDR3 protein: CASSLVSRASEAFF

V gene: TRBV29-1
clone size: many
D gene: TRBD2
J gene: TRBJ2-3
CDR3 DNA: TGCAGCGTTGGCGGGAGGGCCTGGAATACGCAGTATTTT
CDR3 protein: CSVGGRAWNTQYF

V gene: TRBV12-3/TRBV12-4
clone size: .
D gene: .
J gene: TRBJ1-6
CDR3 DNA: TGTGCCAGCAGTTTCGGAGGATTTAATTCACCCCTCCACTTT
CDR3 protein: CASSFGGFNSPLHF

V gene: TRBV12-3/TRBV12-4
clone size: .
D gene: TRBD1
J gene: TRBJ2-7
CDR3 DNA: TGTGCCAGCAGTTTAGGGAGCAGGGGGCCAATCTTC
CDR3 protein: CASSLGSRGPIF

V gene: TRBV20-1
clone size: many
D gene: .
J gene: TRBJ1-1
CDR3 DNA: TGCAGTGCCCAATGGATGGCTTTCACTGAAGCTTTCTTT
CDR3 protein: CSAQWMAFTEAFF

V gene: TRBV18
clone size: few
D gene: TRBD1
J gene: TRBJ2-1
CDR3 DNA: TGTGCCAGCTCACTCGGGACAGGGTTCTACAATGAGCAGTTCTTC
CDR3 protein: CASSLGTGFYNEQFF

V gene: TRBV25-1
clone size: .
D gene: .
J gene: TRBJ1-2
CDR3 DNA: TGTGCCAGCAGTGAAGGGGCGAGTGGCTACACCTTC
CDR3 protein: CASSEGASGYTF

V gene: TRBV7-9
clone size: many
D gene: .
J gene: TRBJ1-5
CDR3 DNA: TGTGCCAGCAGCTTAGATAGTCAGCCCCAGCATTTT
CDR3 protein: CASSLDSQPQHF

V gene: TRBV4-1
clone size: .
D gene: .
J gene: TRBJ1-3
CDR3 DNA: TGCGCCAGCAGCTCGAGGTCCAACTCTGGAAACACCATATATTTT
CDR3 protein: CASSSRSNSGNTIYF

V gene: TRBV5-4
clone size: once
D gene: .
J gene: TRBJ1-4
CDR3 DNA: TGTGCCAGCAGCTTGGCTACTGAGGGACGTGAAAAACTGTTTTTT
CDR3 protein: CASSLATEGREKLFF

V gene: TRBV11-2
clone size: .
D gene: TRBD2
J gene: TRBJ2-1
CDR3 DNA: TGTGCCAGCAGCCAAGGACTAGCGAATACCAATGAGCAGTTCTTC
CDR3 protein: CASSQGLANTNEQFF

V gene: TRBV5-6
clone size: .
D gene: .
J gene: TRBJ2-3
CDR3 DNA: TGTGCCAGCAGCTTAGGGCAGTGGCTAACAGATACGCAGTATTTT
CDR3 protein: CASSLGQWLTDTQYF